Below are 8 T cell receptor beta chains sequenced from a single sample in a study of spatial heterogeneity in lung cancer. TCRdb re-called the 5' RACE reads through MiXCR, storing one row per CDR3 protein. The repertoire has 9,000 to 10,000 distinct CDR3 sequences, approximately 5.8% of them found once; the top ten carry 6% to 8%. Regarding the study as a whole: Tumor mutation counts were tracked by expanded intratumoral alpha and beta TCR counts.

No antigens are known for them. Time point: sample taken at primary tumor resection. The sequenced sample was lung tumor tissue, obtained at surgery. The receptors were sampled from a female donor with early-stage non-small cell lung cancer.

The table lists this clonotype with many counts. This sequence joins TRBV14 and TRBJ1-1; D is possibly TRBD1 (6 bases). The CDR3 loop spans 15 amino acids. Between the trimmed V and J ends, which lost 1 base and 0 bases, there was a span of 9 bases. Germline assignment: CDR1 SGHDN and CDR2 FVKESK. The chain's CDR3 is CASSQAGALNTEAFF. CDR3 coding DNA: TGTGCCAGCAGCCAAGCAGGGGCGCTGAACACTGAAGCTTTCTTT.

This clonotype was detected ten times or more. CDR3 loop: CASSLRGVTYNEQFF. The CDR3 DNA reads as TGTGCCAGCAGTTTACGAGGGGTTACCTACAATGAGCAGTTCTTC. The chain recombines TRBV28 with TRBJ2-1; D may correspond to TRBD1 or TRBD2 (5 bases each). V was trimmed by 2 bases and J by 2 bases, leaving 10 bases between them. The CDR3 has 15 amino acids. CDR1 MDHEN and CDR2 SYDVKM come from the germline V gene. Complete variable domain (other parts from reference TRBV28 and TRBJ2-1): DVKVTQSSRYLVKRTGEKVFLECVQDMDHENMFWYRQDPGLGLRLIYFSYDVKMKEKGDIPEGYSVSREKKERFSLILESASTNQTSMYLCASSLRGVTYNEQFFGPGTRLTVL.

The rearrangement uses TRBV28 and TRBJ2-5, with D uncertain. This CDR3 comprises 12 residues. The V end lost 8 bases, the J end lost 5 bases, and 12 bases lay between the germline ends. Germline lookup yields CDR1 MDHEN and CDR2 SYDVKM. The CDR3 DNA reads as TGTGCCAGCGCTCCGGTCACGGAGACCCAGTACTTC. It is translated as CASAPVTETQYF.

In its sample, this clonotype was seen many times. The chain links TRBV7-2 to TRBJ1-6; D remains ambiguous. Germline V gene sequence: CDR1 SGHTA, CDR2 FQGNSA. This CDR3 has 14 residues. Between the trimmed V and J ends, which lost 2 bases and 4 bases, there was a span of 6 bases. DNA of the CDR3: TGTGCCAGCAGCTTACGAGAATATAATTCACCCCTCCACTTT. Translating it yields CASSLREYNSPLHF.

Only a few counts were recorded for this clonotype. The CDR3 region is CASSFPPWSTDTQYF. In DNA form, the CDR3 reads TGTGCCAGCAGTTTCCCTCCCTGGAGCACAGATACGCAGTATTTT. This sequence joins TRBV28 and TRBJ2-3; no reliable D call. CDR3 size: 15 residues. Germline-derived CDR1 and CDR2 are MDHEN and SYDVKM. V was clipped by 3 bases and J by 0 bases, with 10 bases between them.

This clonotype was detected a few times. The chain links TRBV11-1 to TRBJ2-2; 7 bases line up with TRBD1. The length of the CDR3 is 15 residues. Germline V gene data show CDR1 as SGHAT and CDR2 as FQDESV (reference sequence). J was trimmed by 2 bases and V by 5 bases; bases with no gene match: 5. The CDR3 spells CASSGDRLNTGELFF. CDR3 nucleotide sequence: TGTGCCAGCAGCGGGGACAGATTAAACACCGGGGAGCTGTTTTTT. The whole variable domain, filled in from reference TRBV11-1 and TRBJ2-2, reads EAEVAQSPRYKITEKSQAVAFWCDPISGHATLYWYRQILGQGPELLVQFQDESVVDDSQLPKDRFSAERLKGVDSTLKIQPAELGDSAMYLCASSGDRLNTGELFFGEGSRLTVL.

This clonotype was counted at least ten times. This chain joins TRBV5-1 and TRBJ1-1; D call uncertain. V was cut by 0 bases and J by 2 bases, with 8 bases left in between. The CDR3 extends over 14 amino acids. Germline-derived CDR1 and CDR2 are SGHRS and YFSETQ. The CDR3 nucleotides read TGCGCCAGCAGCTTGGGAGGGATCAACACTGAAGCTTTCTTT. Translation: CASSLGGINTEAFF.

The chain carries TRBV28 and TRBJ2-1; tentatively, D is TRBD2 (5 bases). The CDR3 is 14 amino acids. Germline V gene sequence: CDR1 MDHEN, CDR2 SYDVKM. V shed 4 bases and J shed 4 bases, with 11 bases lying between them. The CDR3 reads CASSYPGRYNEQFF. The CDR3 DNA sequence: TGTGCCAGCAGTTATCCGGGAAGGTACAATGAGCAGTTCTTC.